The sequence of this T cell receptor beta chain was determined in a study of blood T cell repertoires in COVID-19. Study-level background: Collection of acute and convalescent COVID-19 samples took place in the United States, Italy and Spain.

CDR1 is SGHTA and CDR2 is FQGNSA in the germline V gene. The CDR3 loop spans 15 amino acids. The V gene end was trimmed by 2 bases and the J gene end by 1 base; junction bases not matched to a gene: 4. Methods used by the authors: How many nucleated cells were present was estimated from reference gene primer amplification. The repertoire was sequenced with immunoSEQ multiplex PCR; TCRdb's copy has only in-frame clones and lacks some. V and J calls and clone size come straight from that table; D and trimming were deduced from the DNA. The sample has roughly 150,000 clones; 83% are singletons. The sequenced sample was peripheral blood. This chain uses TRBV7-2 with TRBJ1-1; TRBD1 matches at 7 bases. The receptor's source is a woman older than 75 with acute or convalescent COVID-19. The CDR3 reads CASSLWGQQNTEAFF. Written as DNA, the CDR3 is TGTGCCAGCAGCTTATGGGGACAGCAGAACACTGAAGCTTTCTTT.